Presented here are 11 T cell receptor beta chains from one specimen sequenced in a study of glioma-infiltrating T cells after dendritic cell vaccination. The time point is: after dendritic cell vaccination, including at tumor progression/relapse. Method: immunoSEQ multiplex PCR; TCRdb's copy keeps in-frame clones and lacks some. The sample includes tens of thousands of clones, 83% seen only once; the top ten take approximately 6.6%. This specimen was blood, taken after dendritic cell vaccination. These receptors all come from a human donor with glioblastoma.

Here the CDR3 reads CASSLQGGAAEAFF. The DNA for the CDR3 is TGTGCCAGCAGTCTTCAGGGGGGTGCGGCTGAAGCTTTCTTT. This chain uses TRBV2 with TRBJ1-1; 7 positions match TRBD1. From germline, CDR1 is SNHLY and CDR2 FYNNEI. V shed 5 bases, J shed 6 bases, and the junction held 9 bases outside the gene matches. The length of the CDR3 is 14 residues.

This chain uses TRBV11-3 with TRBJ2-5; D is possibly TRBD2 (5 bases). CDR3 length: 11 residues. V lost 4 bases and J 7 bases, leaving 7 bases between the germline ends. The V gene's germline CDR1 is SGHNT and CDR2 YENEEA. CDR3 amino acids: CASSSGTTQYF. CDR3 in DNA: TGTGCCAGCAGCTCGGGAACGACCCAGTACTTC.

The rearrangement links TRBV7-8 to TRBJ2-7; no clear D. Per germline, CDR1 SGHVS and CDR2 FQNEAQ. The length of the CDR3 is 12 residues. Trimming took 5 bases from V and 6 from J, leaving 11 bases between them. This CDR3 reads CASSASSSEQYF. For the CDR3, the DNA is TGTGCCAGCAGCGCCTCTAGTTCCGAGCAGTACTTC. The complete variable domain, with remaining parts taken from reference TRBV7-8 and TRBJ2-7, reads GAGVSQSPRYKVAKRGQDVALRCDPISGHVSLFWYQQALGQGPEFLTYFQNEAQLDKSGLPSDRFFAERPEGSVSTLKIQRTQQEDSAVYLCASSASSSEQYFGPGTRLTVT.

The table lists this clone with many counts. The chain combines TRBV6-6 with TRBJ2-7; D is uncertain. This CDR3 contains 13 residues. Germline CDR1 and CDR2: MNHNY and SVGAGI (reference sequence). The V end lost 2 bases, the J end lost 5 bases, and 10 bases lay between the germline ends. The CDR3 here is CASSYPPPDEQYF. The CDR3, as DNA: TGTGCCAGCAGTTACCCACCGCCGGACGAGCAGTACTTC.

The CDR3 is CASSDSPGRPHRYEQYF. The CDR3 DNA sequence: TGTGCCAGCAGCGACTCCCCCGGGAGACCCCACAGATACGAGCAGTACTTC. V usage is TRBV2 and J usage is TRBJ2-7, with D possibly being TRBD2 (6 bases). CDR1 is SNHLY, CDR2 FYNNEI, per germline. Trimming pared 6 bases from V and 4 bases from J, leaving 25 bases between. This CDR3 region has 17 residues.

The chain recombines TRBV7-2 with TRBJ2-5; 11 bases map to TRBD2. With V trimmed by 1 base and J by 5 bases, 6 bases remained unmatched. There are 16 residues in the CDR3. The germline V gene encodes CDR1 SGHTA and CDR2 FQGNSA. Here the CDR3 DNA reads TGTGCCAGCAGCTTAGGTTTAGCGGGGGGGCGGGAGACCCAGTACTTC. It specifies CASSLGLAGGRETQYF. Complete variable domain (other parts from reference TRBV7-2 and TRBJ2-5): GAGVSQSPSNKVTEKGKDVELRCDPISGHTALYWYRQSLGQGLEFLIYFQGNSAPDKSGLPSDRFSAERTGGSVSTLTIQRTQQEDSAVYLCASSLGLAGGRETQYFGPGTRLLVL.

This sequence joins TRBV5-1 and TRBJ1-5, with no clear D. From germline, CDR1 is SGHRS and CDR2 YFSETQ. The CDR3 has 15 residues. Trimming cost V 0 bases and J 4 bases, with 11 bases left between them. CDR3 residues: CASSLDFRGNQPQHF. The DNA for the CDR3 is TGCGCCAGCAGCTTGGATTTCAGAGGGAATCAGCCCCAGCATTTT. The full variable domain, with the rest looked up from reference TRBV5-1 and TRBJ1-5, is KAGVTQTPRYLIKTRGQQVTLSCSPISGHRSVSWYQQTPGQGLQFLFEYFSETQRNKGNFPGRFSGRQFSNSRSEMNVSTLELGDSALYLCASSLDFRGNQPQHFGDGTRLSIL.

In DNA, the CDR3 is TGTGCCAGCGGAATCCCAGGGGAAGCTTTCTTT. Its translation: CASGIPGEAFF. This chain uses TRBV9 with TRBJ1-1; D might be TRBD1 (5 bases). The V and J ends lost 7 bases and 8 bases respectively, with 12 bases between them. Per germline, CDR1 SGDLS and CDR2 YYNGEE. This CDR3 is 11 amino acids long.

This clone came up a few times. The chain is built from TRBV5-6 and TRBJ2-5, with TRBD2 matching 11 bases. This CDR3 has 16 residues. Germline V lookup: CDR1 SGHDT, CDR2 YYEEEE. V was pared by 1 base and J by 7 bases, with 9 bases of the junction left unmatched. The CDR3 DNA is TGTGCCAGCAGCTTGAGTCCTAGCGGGGGGCAGGGGACCCAGTACTTC. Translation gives CASSLSPSGGQGTQYF.

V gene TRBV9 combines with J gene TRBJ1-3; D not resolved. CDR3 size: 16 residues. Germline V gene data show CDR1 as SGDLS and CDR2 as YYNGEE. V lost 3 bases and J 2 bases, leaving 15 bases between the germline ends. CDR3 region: CASSEEVRMAGNTIYF. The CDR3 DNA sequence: TGTGCCAGCAGCGAGGAGGTGCGTATGGCTGGAAACACCATATATTTT.

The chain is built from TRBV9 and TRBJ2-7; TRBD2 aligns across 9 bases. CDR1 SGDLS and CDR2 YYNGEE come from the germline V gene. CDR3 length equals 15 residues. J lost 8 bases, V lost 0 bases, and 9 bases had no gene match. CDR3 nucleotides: TGTGCCAGCAGCGTAGATCTGGCGGGGGGGAGACAGCAGTACTTC. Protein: CASSVDLAGGRQQYF. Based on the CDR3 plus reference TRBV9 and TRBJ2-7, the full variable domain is DSGVTQTPKHLITATGQRVTLRCSPRSGDLSVYWYQQSLDQGLQFLIQYYNGEERAKGNILERFSAQQFPDLHSELNLSSLELGDSALYFCASSVDLAGGRQQYFGPGTRLTVT.